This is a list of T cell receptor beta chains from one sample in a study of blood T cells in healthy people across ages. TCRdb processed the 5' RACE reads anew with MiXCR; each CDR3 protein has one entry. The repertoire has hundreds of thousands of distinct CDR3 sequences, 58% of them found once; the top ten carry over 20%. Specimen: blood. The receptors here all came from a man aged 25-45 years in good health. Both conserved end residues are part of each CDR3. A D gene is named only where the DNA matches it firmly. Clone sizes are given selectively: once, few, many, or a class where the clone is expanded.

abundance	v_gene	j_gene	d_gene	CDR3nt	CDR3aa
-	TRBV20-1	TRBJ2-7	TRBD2	TGCAGTGCTAATTCGGGGACTAGCTACGAGCAGTACTTC	CSANSGTSYEQYF
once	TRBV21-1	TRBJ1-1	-	TGTGCCAGCAGCAAAGCGCTATTGGGGGGAGGAGGGGGGTTGGACACTGAAGCTTTCTTT	CASSKALLGGGGGLDTEAFF
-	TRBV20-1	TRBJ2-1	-	TGCAGTGCTACGGGCCCCTACAATGAGCAGTTCTTC	CSATGPYNEQFF
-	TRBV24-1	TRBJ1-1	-	TGTGCCACCAGTTCTCCAACGTCCCAGGGTGACACTGAAGCTTTCTTT	CATSSPTSQGDTEAFF
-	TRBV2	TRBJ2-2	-	TGTGCCAGCAGTCGCTCCGGACAGCGCGGCGGGGAGCTGTTTTTT	CASSRSGQRGGELFF
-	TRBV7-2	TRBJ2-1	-	TGTGCCAGCAGCTTCGACGGACAGAGATACAATGAGCAGTTCTTC	CASSFDGQRYNEQFF
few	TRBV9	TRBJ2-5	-	TGTGCCAGCAGCGTAGATCCGGGGACCATCCAAGAGACCCAGTACTTC	CASSVDPGTIQETQYF
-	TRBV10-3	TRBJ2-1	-	TGTGCCACCCTAGCCCTCGGGACATCTCTTAGCTCCTACAATGAGCAGTTCTTC	CATLALGTSLSSYNEQFF
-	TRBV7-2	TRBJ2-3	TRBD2	TGTGCTAGCAGCCCTCCAGCGGGGGGCGGGGGGGATACGCAGTATTTT	CASSPPAGGGGDTQYF
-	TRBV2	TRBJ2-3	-	TGTGCCAGCAGTGAAATCCCAGATACGCAGTATTTT	CASSEIPDTQYF
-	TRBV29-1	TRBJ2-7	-	TGCAGCGTTGACTCAGGGTGGAACGAGCAGTACTTC	CSVDSGWNEQYF
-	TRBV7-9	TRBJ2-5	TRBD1	TGTGCCAGCAGCACAGGGACAGGCCAAGAGACCCAGTACTTC	CASSTGTGQETQYF
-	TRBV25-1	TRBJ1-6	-	TGTGCCAGCAGAGGGGGACTCGGCATGTCACCCCTCCACTTT	CASRGGLGMSPLHF
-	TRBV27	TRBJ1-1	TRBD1	TGTGCCAGCAGTGTTGGAGGGGGCAATCGAGCTTTCTTT	CASSVGGGNRAFF
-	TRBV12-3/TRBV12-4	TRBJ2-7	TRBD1	TGTGCCAGCAGAGGACAGGGGGACTACGAGCAGTACTTC	CASRGQGDYEQYF
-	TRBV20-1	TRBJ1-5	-	TGCAGTGCTAGAATCCTGGATCAGGGAAATAGCAATCAGCCCCAGCATTTT	CSARILDQGNSNQPQHF
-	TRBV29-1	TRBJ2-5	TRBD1	TGCAGCGTTGACCGAGTTCGGGGACAGGGAAAAGAGACCCAGTACTTC	CSVDRVRGQGKETQYF
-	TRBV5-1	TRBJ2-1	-	TGCGCCAGCAGCCCGACGGGACCACACAATGAGCAGTTCTTC	CASSPTGPHNEQFF
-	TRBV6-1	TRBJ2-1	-	TGTGCCAGCGTAGCTACGTATGAGCAGTTCTTC	CASVATYEQFF
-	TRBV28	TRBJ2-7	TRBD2	TGTGCCAGCATTCTGGGACTAGCGGCCTCCTACGAGCAGTACTTC	CASILGLAASYEQYF
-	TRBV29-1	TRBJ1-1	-	TGCAGCGGGGGGGGCACTGAAGCTTTCTTT	CSGGGTEAFF
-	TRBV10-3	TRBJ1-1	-	TGTGCCATCCGATCTGGACAGGAAGCTTTCTTT	CAIRSGQEAFF
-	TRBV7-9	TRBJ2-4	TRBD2	TGTGCCAGCAGCCCAAAGGCACTAGCGGGAGGGCGTCAAAACATTCAGTACTTC	CASSPKALAGGRQNIQYF
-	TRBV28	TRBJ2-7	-	TGTGCCAGCAGTATGGTTGGGGGTCTTTACGAGCAGTACTTC	CASSMVGGLYEQYF
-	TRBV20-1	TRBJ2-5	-	TGCAGTGCTAGAGATGCAGGGGGGATTGAGACCCAGTACTTC	CSARDAGGIETQYF
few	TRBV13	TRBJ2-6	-	TGTGCCAGCATGGAGGCTGGGGCTGGGGCCAACGTCCTGACTTTC	CASMEAGAGANVLTF
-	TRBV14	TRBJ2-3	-	TGTGCCAGCAGCCTCAGGGCTTCAGATACGCAGTATTTT	CASSLRASDTQYF
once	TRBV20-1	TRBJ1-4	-	TGCAGTGCTAGCACCCACAATAATGAAAAACTGTTTTTT	CSASTHNNEKLFF
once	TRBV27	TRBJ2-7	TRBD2	TGTGCCAGCAGACGGCTAGCGGGAGGAATAAACTACGAGCAGTACTTC	CASRRLAGGINYEQYF
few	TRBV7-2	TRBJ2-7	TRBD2	TGTGCCAGCAGCTTGACTAGCTTCTACGAGCAGTACTTC	CASSLTSFYEQYF
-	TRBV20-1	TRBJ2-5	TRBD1	TGCAGTGCCCCCAGGACAGGGCCTCAAGAGACCCAGTACTTC	CSAPRTGPQETQYF
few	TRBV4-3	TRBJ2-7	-	TGCGCCAGCAGCCAAGATGTATCGTTGGCGGGCTCCTACGAGCAGTACTTC	CASSQDVSLAGSYEQYF
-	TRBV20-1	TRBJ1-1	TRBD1	TGCAGTGCTAGTCGGACAGGGATTGTCACTGAAGCTTTCTTT	CSASRTGIVTEAFF
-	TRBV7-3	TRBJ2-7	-	TGTGCCAGCAGCTCTGAGCCTTACAATGAGCAGTACTTC	CASSSEPYNEQYF
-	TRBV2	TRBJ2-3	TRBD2	TGTGCCAGCAGTCCACTTGGACTAGCGAGGAAGGATGCGCAGTATTTT	CASSPLGLARKDAQYF
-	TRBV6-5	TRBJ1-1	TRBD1	TGTGCCAGCAGCGTACAGGGGGCCACTGAAGCTTTCTTT	CASSVQGATEAFF
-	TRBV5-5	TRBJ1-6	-	TGTGCCAGCAGCTTGTACGGCTTGACCTATAATTCACCCCTCCACTTT	CASSLYGLTYNSPLHF
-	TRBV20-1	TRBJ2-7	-	TGCAGTGCCCCTGGGGCGGACGAGCAGTACTTC	CSAPGADEQYF
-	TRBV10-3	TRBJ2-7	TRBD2	TGTGCCATCAGTGGAGCGGGGAATACCTACGAGCAGTACTTC	CAISGAGNTYEQYF
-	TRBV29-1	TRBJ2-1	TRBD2	TGCAGCGTTGAGCCTAGCGGGAGGGAATACAATGAGCAGTTCTTC	CSVEPSGREYNEQFF
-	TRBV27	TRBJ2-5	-	TGTGCCAGCAGTCCCCGGAGGGATCCTAAAGAGACCCAGTACTTC	CASSPRRDPKETQYF
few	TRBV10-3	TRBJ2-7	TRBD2	TGTGCCATCAGCATCTCGGGACTAGCTGACTACGAGCAGTACTTC	CAISISGLADYEQYF
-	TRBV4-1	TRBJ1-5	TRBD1	TGCGCCAGCAGCCAACGGACAGGGGGCGATCAGCCCCAGCATTTT	CASSQRTGGDQPQHF
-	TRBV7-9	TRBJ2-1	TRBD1	TGTGCCACCTTGGACAGGGGTGAGCAGTTCTTC	CATLDRGEQFF
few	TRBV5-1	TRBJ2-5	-	TGCGCCAGCAGCTTGGCAACCTCTTCGGAGACCCAGTACTTC	CASSLATSSETQYF
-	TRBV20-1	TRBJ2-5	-	TGCAGTGCTAGGGGTCTCGGGCACCCACTAGGGAACAATGAGCAGTACTTC	CSARGLGHPLGNNEQYF
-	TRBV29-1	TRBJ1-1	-	TGCAGCGCCCTAGGTGCCTACACTGAAGCTTTCTTT	CSALGAYTEAFF
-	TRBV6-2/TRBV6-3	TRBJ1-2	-	TGTGCCAGCAGCCCGCACCGGACCCGGCGAGAGGGCTACACCTTC	CASSPHRTRREGYTF